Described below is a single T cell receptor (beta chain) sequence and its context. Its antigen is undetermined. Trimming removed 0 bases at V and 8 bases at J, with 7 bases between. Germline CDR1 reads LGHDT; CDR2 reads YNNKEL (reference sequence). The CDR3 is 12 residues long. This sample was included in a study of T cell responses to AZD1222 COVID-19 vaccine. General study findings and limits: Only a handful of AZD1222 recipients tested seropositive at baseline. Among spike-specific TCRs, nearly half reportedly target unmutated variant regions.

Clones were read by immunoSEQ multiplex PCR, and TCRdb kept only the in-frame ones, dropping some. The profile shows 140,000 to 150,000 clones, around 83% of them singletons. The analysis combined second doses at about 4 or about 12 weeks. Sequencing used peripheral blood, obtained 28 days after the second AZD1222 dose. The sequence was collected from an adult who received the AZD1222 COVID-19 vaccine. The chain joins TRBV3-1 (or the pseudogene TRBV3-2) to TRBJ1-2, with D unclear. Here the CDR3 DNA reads TGTGCCAGCAGCCAAGAAGACCAGGGCTACACCTTC. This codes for CASSQEDQGYTF.